The clone carrying this T cell receptor (beta chain) was seen a few times. This entry comes from a study of T-cell reconstitution after alpha-beta-depleted transplantation in children. Unique molecular identifiers were incorporated when the TCRbeta library was constructed. TCRdb used MiXCR to reprocess the PCR reads, holding one entry per CDR3 protein. The sample lists approximately 250,000 distinct CDR3 sequences; approximately 9.8% were seen once. Trimming removed 7 bases from V and 4 bases from J; junction bases left unmatched: 9. This CDR3 is built from 14 residues. The chain links TRBV12-3 or TRBV12-4 to TRBJ1-2, with 7 bases fitting TRBD1. The specimen was PBMCs from the stem cell graft donor, collected from the stem cell graft. The sequence was obtained from a human donor who donated a stem cell graft to a child with SCID. The CDR3 DNA sequence: TGTGCCAGCATCACGGACAGGTCTAGCTATGGCTACACCTTC. It encodes CASITDRSSYGYTF.